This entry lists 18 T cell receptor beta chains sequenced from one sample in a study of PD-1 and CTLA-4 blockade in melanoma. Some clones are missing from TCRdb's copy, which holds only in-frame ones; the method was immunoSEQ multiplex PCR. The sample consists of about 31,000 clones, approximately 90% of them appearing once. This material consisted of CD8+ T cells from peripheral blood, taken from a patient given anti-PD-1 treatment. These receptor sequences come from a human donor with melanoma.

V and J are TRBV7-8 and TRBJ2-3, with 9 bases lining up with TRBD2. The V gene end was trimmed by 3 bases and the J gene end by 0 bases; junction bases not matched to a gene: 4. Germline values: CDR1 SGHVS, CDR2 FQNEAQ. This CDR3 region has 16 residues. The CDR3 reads CASSLGTSSSTDTQYF. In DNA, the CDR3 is TGTGCCAGCAGCTTGGGGACTAGCAGTAGCACAGATACGCAGTATTTT.

CDR3 coding DNA: TGTGCCAGCAGCCACCGACTAGCGGGAGAAATTACCCAAGAGACCCAGTACTTC. Translating gives CASSHRLAGEITQETQYF. The genes are TRBV3-1 (or the pseudogene TRBV3-2) and TRBJ2-5, with 12 positions matching TRBD2. CDR1 and CDR2 (germline): LGHDT, YNNKEL (reference sequence). With 3 bases clipped from V and 1 base from J, the junction kept 9 bases outside the gene matches. The CDR3 has 18 amino acids.

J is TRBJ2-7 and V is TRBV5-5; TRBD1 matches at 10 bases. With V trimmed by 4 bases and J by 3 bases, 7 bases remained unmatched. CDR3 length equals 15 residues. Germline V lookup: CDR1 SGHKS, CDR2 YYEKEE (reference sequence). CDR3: CASSRFGDRGYEQYF. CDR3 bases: TGTGCCAGCAGCCGTTTTGGGGACAGGGGCTACGAGCAGTACTTC. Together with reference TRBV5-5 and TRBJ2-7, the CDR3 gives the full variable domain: DAGVTQSPTHLIKTRGQQVTLRCSPISGHKSVSWYQQVLGQGPQFIFQYYEKEERGRGNFPDRFSARQFPNYSSELNVNALLLGDSALYLCASSRFGDRGYEQYFGPGTRLTVT.

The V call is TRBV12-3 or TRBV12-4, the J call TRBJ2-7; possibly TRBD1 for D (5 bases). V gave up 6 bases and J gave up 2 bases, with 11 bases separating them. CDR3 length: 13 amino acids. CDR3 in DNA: TGTGCCAGCAGCCCCCAAGGGGCCTACGAGCAGTACTTC. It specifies CASSPQGAYEQYF.

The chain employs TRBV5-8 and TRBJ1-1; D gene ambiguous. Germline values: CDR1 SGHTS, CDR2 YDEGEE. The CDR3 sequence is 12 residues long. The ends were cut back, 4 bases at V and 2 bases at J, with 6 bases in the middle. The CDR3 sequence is CASSGYNTEAFF. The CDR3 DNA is TGTGCCAGCAGCGGGTATAACACTGAAGCTTTCTTT.

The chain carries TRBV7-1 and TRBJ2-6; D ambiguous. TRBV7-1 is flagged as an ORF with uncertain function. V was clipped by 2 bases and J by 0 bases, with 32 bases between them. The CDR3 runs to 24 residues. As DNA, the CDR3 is TGTGCCAGCAGCTCACCCCAAATCATCTTGACGGCCACCCGCTCCTTCTCTGGGGCCAACGTCCTGACTTTC. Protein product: CASSSPQIILTATRSFSGANVLTF.

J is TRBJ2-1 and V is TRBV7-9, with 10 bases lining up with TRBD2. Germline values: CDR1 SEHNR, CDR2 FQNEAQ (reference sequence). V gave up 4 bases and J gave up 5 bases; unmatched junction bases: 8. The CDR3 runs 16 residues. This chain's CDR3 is CASSSLGAGGDNEQFF. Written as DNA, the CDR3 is TGTGCCAGCAGCTCCCTGGGAGCGGGAGGGGACAATGAGCAGTTCTTC. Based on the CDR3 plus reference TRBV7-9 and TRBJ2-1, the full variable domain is DTGVSQNPRHKITKRGQNVTFRCDPISEHNRLYWYRQTLGQGPEFLTYFQNEAQLEKSRLLSDRFSAERPKGSFSTLEIQRTEQGDSAMYLCASSSLGAGGDNEQFFGPGTRLTVL.

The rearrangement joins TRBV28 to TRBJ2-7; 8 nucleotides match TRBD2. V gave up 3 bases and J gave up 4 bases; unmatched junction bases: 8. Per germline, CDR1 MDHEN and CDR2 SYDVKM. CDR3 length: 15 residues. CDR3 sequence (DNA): TGTGCCAGCAGTTTGCGGCTAGCGGGCGGGTACGAGCAGTACTTC. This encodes CASSLRLAGGYEQYF.

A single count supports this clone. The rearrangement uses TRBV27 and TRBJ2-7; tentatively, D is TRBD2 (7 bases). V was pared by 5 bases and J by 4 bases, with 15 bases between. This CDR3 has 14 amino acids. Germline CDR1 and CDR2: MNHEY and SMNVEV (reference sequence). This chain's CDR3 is CASSQIGGQYEQYF. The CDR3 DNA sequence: TGTGCCAGCAGTCAAATCGGGGGGCAGTACGAGCAGTACTTC.

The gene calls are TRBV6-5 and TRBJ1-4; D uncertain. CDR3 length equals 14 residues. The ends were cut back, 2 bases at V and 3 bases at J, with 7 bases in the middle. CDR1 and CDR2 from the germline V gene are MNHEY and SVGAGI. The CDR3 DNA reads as TGTGCCAGCAGTTACAACGGACCTAATGAAAAACTGTTTTTT. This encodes CASSYNGPNEKLFF.

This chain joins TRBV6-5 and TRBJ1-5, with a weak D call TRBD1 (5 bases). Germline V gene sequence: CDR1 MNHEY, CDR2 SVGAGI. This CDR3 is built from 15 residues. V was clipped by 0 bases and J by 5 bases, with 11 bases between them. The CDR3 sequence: CASSYSAGFDQPQHF. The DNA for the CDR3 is TGTGCCAGCAGTTACTCAGCAGGGTTTGATCAGCCCCAGCATTTT.

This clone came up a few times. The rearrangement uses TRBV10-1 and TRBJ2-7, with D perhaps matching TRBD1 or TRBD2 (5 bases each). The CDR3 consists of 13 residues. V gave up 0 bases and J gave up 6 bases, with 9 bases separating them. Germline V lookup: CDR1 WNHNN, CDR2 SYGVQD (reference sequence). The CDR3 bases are TGCGCCAGCAGTGAGTCCGGGGCATCCGAGCAGTACTTC. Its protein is CASSESGASEQYF.

The CDR3 DNA reads TGTGCCTGGAGCCTCCTTCATAGTGAAGCTTTCTTT. Amino acid sequence: CAWSLLHSEAFF. The chain has TRBV30 and TRBJ1-1; unclear D gene. CDR1 and CDR2 (germline): GTSNPN, SVGIG (reference sequence). This CDR3 contains 12 residues. V was cut by 3 bases and J by 7 bases, with 12 bases left in between.

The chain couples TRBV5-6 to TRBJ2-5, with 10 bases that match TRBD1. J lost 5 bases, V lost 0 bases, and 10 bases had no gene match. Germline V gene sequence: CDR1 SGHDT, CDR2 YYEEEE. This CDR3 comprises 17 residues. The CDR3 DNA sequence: TGTGCCAGCAGCTTGGCCCACGACAGGGGGCTGGGGGAGACCCAGTACTTC. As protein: CASSLAHDRGLGETQYF.

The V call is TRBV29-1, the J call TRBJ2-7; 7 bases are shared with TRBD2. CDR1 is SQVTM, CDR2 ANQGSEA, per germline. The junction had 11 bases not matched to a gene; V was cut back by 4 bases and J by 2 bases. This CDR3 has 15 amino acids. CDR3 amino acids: CSVAPSGTTAYEQYF. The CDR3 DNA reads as TGCAGCGTTGCCCCATCCGGGACTACCGCCTACGAGCAGTACTTC.

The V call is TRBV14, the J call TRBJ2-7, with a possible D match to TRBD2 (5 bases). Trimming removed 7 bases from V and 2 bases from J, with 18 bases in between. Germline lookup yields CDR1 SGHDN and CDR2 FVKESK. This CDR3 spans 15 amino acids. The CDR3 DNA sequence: TGTGCCAGCACCCTCGGGGAGAAACCCGCCTACGAGCAGTACTTC. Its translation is CASTLGEKPAYEQYF.

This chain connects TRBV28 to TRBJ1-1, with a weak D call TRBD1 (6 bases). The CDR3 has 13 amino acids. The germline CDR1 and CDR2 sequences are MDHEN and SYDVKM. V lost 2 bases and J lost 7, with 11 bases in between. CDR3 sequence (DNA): TGTGCCAGCAGTTTAGGGGGGGGCGTTGAAGCTTTCTTT. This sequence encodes CASSLGGGVEAFF.

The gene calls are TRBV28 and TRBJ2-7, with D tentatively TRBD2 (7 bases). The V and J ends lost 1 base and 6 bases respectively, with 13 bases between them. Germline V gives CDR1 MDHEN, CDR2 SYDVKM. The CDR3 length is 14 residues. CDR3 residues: CASSLLRGLSEQYF. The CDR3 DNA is TGTGCCAGCAGTTTATTGCGGGGGCTGAGCGAGCAGTACTTC.